The present TCR beta chain was sequenced within a study of cytomegalovirus exposure and HLA in healthy donors. The germline CDR1 and CDR2 sequences are LNHDA and SQIVND (reference sequence). This CDR3 contains 16 residues. The V and J ends lost 7 bases and 5 bases respectively, with 23 bases between them. Unrecorded immune exposures were likely, despite nominal health at sampling. This clone was counted only a few times. It was with 60 Vbeta and 13 Jbeta primers that the PCR ran. Produced via immunoSEQ multiplex PCR; TCRdb's table is partial and in-frame only. The profile shows approximately 190,000 clones, 80% to 85% of them singletons.

This clonotype was sampled from a man between 35 and 55 years old in good health and CMV-seropositive. This chain uses TRBV19 with TRBJ1-2, with unresolved D. Sequences were obtained from PBMCs. The CDR3 here is CASTPIGASPIYGYTF. CDR3 nucleotides: TGTGCCAGTACCCCAATTGGAGCCAGCCCTATTTATGGCTACACCTTC.